Presented here are 4 T cell receptor beta chains from one specimen sequenced in a study of blood T cell repertoires in COVID-19. Data came from immunoSEQ multiplex PCR; TCRdb stores just in-frame clones and leaves some out. The table has some 56,000 clones, roughly 90% seen once; the top ten hold over 15%. Sequences were obtained from peripheral blood. The receptor set was obtained from a human donor in a cohort sampled during active COVID-19.

The chain recombines TRBV14 with TRBJ2-3; TRBD2 agrees at 15 bases. After removal of 5 bases from V and 6 bases from J, the junction contained 9 bases not matched to a gene. The CDR3 runs to 17 residues. CDR1 is SGHDN, CDR2 FVKESK, per germline. The CDR3 sequence: CASSYGLAGGPGDTQYF. For the CDR3, the DNA is TGTGCCAGCAGCTACGGACTAGCGGGGGGGCCGGGGGATACGCAGTATTTT.

The V gene is TRBV27, the J gene TRBJ2-3; no reliable D call. This CDR3 has 13 amino acids. Germline V lookup: CDR1 MNHEY, CDR2 SMNVEV (reference sequence). V was shortened by 3 bases and J by 2 bases, with 6 bases between the two germline ends. Here the CDR3 reads CASSFTYTDTQYF. In DNA form, the CDR3 reads TGTGCCAGCAGTTTCACCTACACAGATACGCAGTATTTT.

The V call is TRBV5-6, the J call TRBJ1-5, with D perhaps TRBD1 (5 bases). The CDR3 contains 17 residues. Germline V CDR1 and CDR2: SGHDT, YYEEEE. V was trimmed by 4 bases and J by 2 bases, leaving 19 bases between them. CDR3 region: CASSQRHFWGGNQPQHF. Written as DNA, the CDR3 is TGTGCCAGCAGCCAGAGACACTTTTGGGGGGGCAATCAGCCCCAGCATTTT.

This chain joins TRBV7-9 and TRBJ2-3; 10 nucleotides agree with TRBD1. The CDR3 has 18 amino acids. Germline assignment: CDR1 SEHNR and CDR2 FQNEAQ (reference sequence). Trimming cost V 5 bases and J 1 base; bases outside gene matches: 12. The CDR3 protein is CASSRTYAGTGGTDTQYF. The CDR3 coding sequence is TGTGCCAGCAGCCGCACCTACGCCGGGACAGGGGGCACAGATACGCAGTATTTT. Based on the CDR3 plus reference TRBV7-9 and TRBJ2-3, the full variable domain is DTGVSQNPRHKITKRGQNVTFRCDPISEHNRLYWYRQTLGQGPEFLTYFQNEAQLEKSRLLSDRFSAERPKGSFSTLEIQRTEQGDSAMYLCASSRTYAGTGGTDTQYFGPGTRLTVL.